The entry below gives a single TCR beta chain sequence along with its context. Antigen specificity is unknown. The entry originates in a study of T cells in Graves' hyperthyroidism and ophthalmopathy. At the level of the study: At the time of initial diagnosis and before any treatment, peripheral blood was collected.

Amplification yielded TCR beta CDR3 regions, with RNA transcripts as the source. During a first-round RT-PCR of the TCR CDR3, the HTBI primer set was used. One entry per CDR3 protein results from TCRdb running MiXCR on the multiplex PCR reads. The table records a few hundred thousand distinct CDR3 sequences, just under 15% of them present only once. Overall study findings and caveats: Clonotypes that were expanded in thyroid above 0.001 mostly appeared in blood too. Through a model of 13 V-J features, ophthalmopathy was separated from stable hyperthyroidism.

Trimming removed 6 bases from V and 4 bases from J; junction bases left unmatched: 3. The CDR3 consists of 12 residues. CDR1 is SQVTM and CDR2 is ANQGSEA in the germline V gene. Exclusion of patients followed from uncontrolled infection, other autoimmune disease, pregnancy or lactation. Sequencing was performed on blood. This TCR came from a woman in her 30s with Graves' hyperthyroidism. V gene TRBV29-1 combines with J gene TRBJ2-3, with 8 bases matching TRBD1. The CDR3 region is CSVDRGSDTQYF. The DNA of the CDR3 is TGCAGCGTCGACAGGGGATCAGATACGCAGTATTTT.